These 19 T cell receptor beta chains were sequenced from one sample in a study of OX40 agonist ivuxolimab in advanced cancers. TCRdb keeps only in-frame clones here, not all; method: immunoSEQ multiplex PCR. The profile shows under 85,000 clones, 75% to 90% of them singletons. The sequencing used CD4+ or CD8+ T cells sorted from blood, collected in a trial of the OX40 agonist ivuxolimab. All receptors derive from an adult with an advanced solid tumor such as melanoma, head and neck, liver or kidney cancer.

The CDR3 nucleotides read TGTGCCTGGAGAAAGGACAGAAACTATGGCTACACCTTC. It yields the protein CAWRKDRNYGYTF. This sequence joins TRBV30 and TRBJ1-2; maybe TRBD1 (6 bases). Trimming took 3 bases from V and 2 from J, leaving 10 bases between them. CDR3 length: 13 amino acids. Germline CDR1 reads GTSNPN; CDR2 reads SVGIG (reference sequence).

CDR3 residues: CASTPHSASGNTIYF. CDR3 DNA sequence: TGCGCCAGCACCCCACATTCAGCTTCTGGAAACACCATATATTTT. The chain joins TRBV4-3 to TRBJ1-3; D is unresolved. The CDR3 is 15 residues long. Germline CDR1 and CDR2: LGHNA and YSLEER. The V and J ends lost 7 bases and 1 base respectively, with 14 bases between them.

This chain uses TRBV1 with TRBJ2-4; no DNA check was done on the table's D call, TRBD2. TRBV1 is deemed a pseudogene. The CDR3 consists of 19 residues. CDR3 residues: CTSSQDGLAGVSAKNIQYF. CDR3 coding DNA: TGCACCAGCAGCCAAGATGGTCTAGCGGGAGTGTCAGCCAAAAACATTCAGTACTTC.

This clone has more than one count but fewer than ten. The J gene is TRBJ1-2, the V gene TRBV30, with 9 bases aligning to TRBD1. The CDR3 has 13 residues. Germline V lookup: CDR1 GTSNPN, CDR2 SVGIG (reference sequence). After removal of 4 bases from V and 5 bases from J, the junction contained 5 bases not matched to a gene. The CDR3 is CAWTQGAGYGYTF. The CDR3 DNA reads TGTGCCTGGACACAGGGGGCGGGGTATGGCTACACCTTC.

This sequence joins TRBV5-1 and TRBJ1-2; TRBD1 might be the D (5 bases). CDR1 and CDR2 (germline): SGHRS, YFSETQ. The CDR3 covers 14 residues. Trimming cost V 0 bases and J 8 bases, with 14 bases left between them. DNA for the CDR3: TGCGCCAGCAGCTTGGGCGGGGGAGCAGAGGGCTACACCTTC. This gives the protein CASSLGGGAEGYTF.

This sequence joins TRBV7-8 and TRBJ2-7; no clear D. This CDR3 region has 15 residues. The V end lost 1 base, the J end lost 2 bases, and 12 bases lay between the germline ends. CDR1 SGHVS and CDR2 FQNEAQ come from the germline V gene. As DNA, the CDR3 is TGTGCCAGCAGCTTAGTCCTGGACGCCGCCTACGAGCAGTACTTC. Protein sequence: CASSLVLDAAYEQYF.

The chain combines TRBV5-1 with TRBJ2-2, with D maybe TRBD1 (6 bases). The germline gives CDR1 SGHRS, CDR2 YFSETQ. V was trimmed by 4 bases and J by 5 bases, leaving 12 bases between them. CDR3 length equals 14 residues. CDR3 sequence reads: CASSGNRATGELFF. The CDR3 coding sequence is TGCGCCAGCAGCGGAAACAGGGCGACCGGGGAGCTGTTTTTT. Looking up the rest from reference TRBV5-1 and TRBJ2-2 gives the full variable domain: KAGVTQTPRYLIKTRGQQVTLSCSPISGHRSVSWYQQTPGQGLQFLFEYFSETQRNKGNFPGRFSGRQFSNSRSEMNVSTLELGDSALYLCASSGNRATGELFFGEGSRLTVL.

This chain uses TRBV6-6 with TRBJ1-5; TRBD1 might be the D (5 bases). The germline V and J ends were trimmed by 7 bases and 5 bases, with 18 bases remaining between them. Per germline, CDR1 MNHNY and CDR2 SVGAGI (reference sequence). This CDR3 comprises 15 residues. This CDR3 is CASTERPLGDQPQHF. CDR3 coding DNA: TGTGCCAGCACTGAAAGGCCCTTGGGGGATCAGCCCCAGCATTTT.

The chain employs TRBV30 and TRBJ2-3; TRBD1 aligns across 9 bases. Germline values: CDR1 GTSNPN, CDR2 SVGIG (reference sequence). The J segment lost 2 bases and the V segment lost 5 bases, leaving 5 bases of the junction unmatched. The CDR3 loop spans 14 amino acids. CDR3 sequence: CAWSQGAITDTQYF. CDR3 nucleotides: TGTGCCTGGTCACAGGGGGCGATCACAGATACGCAGTATTTT.

V usage is TRBV27 and J usage is TRBJ2-3; 15 bases are a match to TRBD2. Germline CDR1 is MNHEY and CDR2 is SMNVEV (reference sequence). V lost 5 bases, J lost 10 bases, and 4 bases stayed unmatched. The CDR3 contains 14 residues. CDR3 sequence (DNA): TGTGCCAGCAGTACGGGACTAGCGGGGGGACCGCAGTATTTT. This translates into CASSTGLAGGPQYF.

This chain's CDR3 is CSVVGPPGTDTQYF. The CDR3 nucleotides are TGCAGCGTTGTCGGCCCGCCGGGCACAGATACGCAGTATTTT. The V call is TRBV29-1, the J call TRBJ2-3; the D is unclear. V lost 4 bases and J 1 base, leaving 12 bases between the germline ends. The CDR3 contains 14 residues. The germline CDR1 and CDR2 sequences are SQVTM and ANQGSEA.

The V gene is TRBV30, the J gene TRBJ1-2; D ambiguous. Trimming removed 1 base at V and 4 bases at J, with 10 bases between. The CDR3 has 13 residues. Per the germline V gene, CDR1 is GTSNPN and CDR2 is SVGIG (reference sequence). In DNA form, the CDR3 reads TGTGCCTGGAGTGCCAATCCCACCTATGGCTACACCTTC. Its translation is CAWSANPTYGYTF.

The chain carries TRBV27 and TRBJ1-1, with D possibly matching TRBD1 (5 bases). The CDR3 has 15 amino acids. V was cut by 7 bases and J by 5 bases, with 20 bases left in between. Germline V lookup: CDR1 MNHEY, CDR2 SMNVEV (reference sequence). The CDR3 sequence: CASKDMQGGRTEAFF. CDR3 coding DNA: TGTGCCAGCAAGGACATGCAGGGTGGAAGAACTGAAGCTTTCTTT.

The chain carries TRBV19 and TRBJ2-1; D may correspond to TRBD1 or TRBD2 (5 bases each). This CDR3 comprises 13 residues. CDR1 is LNHDA, CDR2 SQIVND, per germline (reference sequence). The germline V and J ends were trimmed by 0 bases and 11 bases, with 11 bases remaining between them. The CDR3 sequence: CASSIDLLGQQFF. For the CDR3, the DNA is TGTGCCAGTAGTATAGATCTCTTGGGACAGCAGTTCTTC.

The chain couples TRBV9 to TRBJ1-2; D ambiguous. The CDR3 has 14 amino acids. Germline V lookup: CDR1 SGDLS, CDR2 YYNGEE. The V and J ends lost 0 bases and 1 base respectively, with 7 bases between them. The CDR3 DNA reads TGTGCCAGCAGCGTAGAAGAGGTTAACTATGGCTACACCTTC. Its protein is CASSVEEVNYGYTF.

CDR3 in DNA: TGTGCCAGCAGTGAAACCACAGTCTATGGCTACACCTTC. This codes for CASSETTVYGYTF. V and J are TRBV6-1 and TRBJ1-2; D is uncertain. CDR3 size: 13 residues. CDR1 is MNHNS and CDR2 is SASEGT in the germline V gene. Trimming took 2 bases from V and 4 from J, leaving 8 bases between them.

Here the CDR3 DNA reads TGTGCCAGCAGCTTAGGAGGGGGGTCGGCTGAGCAGTTCTTC. This translates into CASSLGGGSAEQFF. The V and J genes are TRBV11-3 and TRBJ2-1, with D perhaps assigned TRBD1 or TRBD2 (6 bases each). CDR1 is SGHNT and CDR2 is YENEEA in the germline V gene. The germline V and J ends were trimmed by 1 base and 9 bases, with 13 bases remaining between them. This CDR3 region has 14 residues.

V and J are TRBV7-3 and TRBJ2-5; the D gene could be TRBD1 or TRBD2 (5 bases each). The germline V and J ends were trimmed by 5 bases and 1 base, with 20 bases remaining between them. The CDR3 has 17 residues. Germline V gene data show CDR1 as SGHTA and CDR2 as FQGTGA. The CDR3 DNA is TGTGCCAGCAGCCCCGCCGGGACGCGTTACGGCCAAGAGACCCAGTACTTC. Its translation is CASSPAGTRYGQETQYF.

The rearrangement joins TRBV19 to TRBJ1-4; 10 positions agree with TRBD1. Trimming took 4 bases from V and 5 from J; bases not matched to a gene: 4. Germline V lookup: CDR1 LNHDA, CDR2 SQIVND (reference sequence). The CDR3 length is 15 residues. The CDR3 loop is CASSTGGQGNEKLFF. CDR3 nucleotide sequence: TGTGCCAGTAGTACGGGGGGACAGGGGAATGAAAAACTGTTTTTT.